This T cell receptor (beta chain) was identified in a study of blood T cell repertoires in COVID-19 (dated by TCRdb to about 2020). About the investigation overall: The collaborator samples originated in the United States, Italy and Spain and spanned the acute and convalescent phases of COVID-19. The dataset comprised deeply sampled blood TCRbeta repertoires from subjects exposed to, actively infected with, or recovered from COVID-19. A de-identified subject ID, COVID-19 status, age in years and sex were almost always included in the sample metadata. The prospective study material was composed of cDNA or gDNA derived from T cells, B-cell-depleted T cells, or PBMCs. Where available, HLA class I and class II types were taken from metadata supplied by the sample provider and were not determined by assay-based typing. The samples were drawn from the first 160 participants of the ongoing ImmuneRACE study and from 1,254 subjects provided by 6 global collaborators. The repertoires were made available in a free public database intended to serve as a resource for research on the immune response to SARS-CoV-2.

Results and caveats for the whole study, not just this receptor: The amount of clinical and demographic metadata varied by source and participant and was provided uncurated.

One collaborating source in Seattle enrolled patients while the patients were actively infected and followed the patients over time throughout the course of disease. Each collaborating institution followed its own protocols to collect whole blood in K2EDTA tubes. For TCRbeta analysis, collaborator samples were shipped as frozen whole blood, as isolated PBMCs, or as DNA extracted from either sample type. As to this clone: The specificity of this receptor is unknown. Per-base quality was not reported, and no clone a single base away is much larger than it.

TCRbeta CDR3 regions were amplified from genomic DNA using the immunoSEQ Assay, a bias-controlled multiplex PCR. In the original analysis: Nucleated cell counts per sample were estimated from amplification of reference gene primers within the assay. To quantify the absolute abundance of each unique TCRbeta CDR3 rearrangement, sequence reads were collapsed and filtered. Productive Simpson clonality was computed per sample as the square root of Simpson's diversity index over productive rearrangements. This is the immuneACCESS table as TCRdb keeps it, with only in-frame sequences that have V and J called. A part of the clones is gone; compared with another copy, unresolved V genes explain less than half, and the rest is unexplained. For V, J and clone size, that table is used; D and trimming come from the DNA. A total of around 49,000 clones appear in this sample, just over 90% of them only once. The ten largest clonotypes hold 0.95% to 1.1% of the sample.

Here V drops 1 base and J drops 3 bases, and the junction holds 6 bases not matched to any gene. CDR1 and CDR2 are read off the germline V gene as LGHNT and FRNRAP. Spanning cysteine to phenylalanine, the CDR3 consists of 16 amino acids. The read is trimmed to its CDR3 DNA, 48 bases read in frame from base 1. The sequence is built from TRBV12-5 and TRBJ2-1; 7 nucleotides in the junction match TRBD1. The sample was peripheral blood. This TCR was recovered from a man aged 55 to 70 with COVID-19, enrolled during active disease. CDR3 protein: CASGLEQGRLYNEQFF. The DNA reads as follows: TGTGCTAGTGGTTTGGAACAGGGGCGCCTCTACAATGAGCAGTTCTTC.